These T cell receptor beta chains were read from a single sample in a study of T-cell reconstitution after alpha-beta-depleted transplantation in children. TCRdb fed the PCR reads into MiXCR, producing one record per CDR3 protein. The sample shows about 370,000 distinct CDR3 sequences, around 21% of them seen only once. Here the sequenced sample was PBMCs from the stem cell graft donor, taken from the stem cell graft. The receptor source for this set is a human donor who donated a stem cell graft to a child with acute myeloid leukemia. Each CDR3 is given with its conserved first and last residue. D genes are given only for firm matches. For some rows the clone size is stated as once, few or many, or as a class when expanded; others skip it.

D,V,size,J,DNA,CDR3
NA,TRBV7-9,NA,TRBJ2-7,TGTGCCAGCAGCCCCGGACTAGAGCAGTACTTC,CASSPGLEQYF
TRBD2,TRBV29-1,few,TRBJ2-1,TGCAGCGGGGCGGGAGGGGGCAATGAGCAGTTCTTC,CSGAGGGNEQFF
TRBD1,TRBV20-1,many,TRBJ2-7,TGCAGTGCCGAGCGTAGGGGGACAGGGGGCAGGTACGAGCAGTACTTC,CSAERRGTGGRYEQYF
TRBD2,TRBV5-1,NA,TRBJ2-1,TGCGCCAGCGTCTCGACTAGCGGGAGGGCCAATGAGCAGTTCTTC,CASVSTSGRANEQFF
TRBD2,TRBV12-3/TRBV12-4,NA,TRBJ2-1,TGTGCCAGCAGTTTAGTGGCGGGAGGATACAATGAGCAGTTCTTC,CASSLVAGGYNEQFF
TRBD1,TRBV12-3/TRBV12-4,NA,TRBJ1-1,TGTGCCAGCAGTTTAGAAGGACAGGCGAGACTTAACACTGAAGCTTTCTTT,CASSLEGQARLNTEAFF
NA,TRBV5-1,few,TRBJ1-1,TGCGCCAGCAGCTCCCCTGGGGGGGCCACTGAAGCTTTCTTT,CASSSPGGATEAFF
NA,TRBV5-1,NA,TRBJ2-5,TGCGCCAGCAGGAAGCGGGACCAAGAGACCCAGTACTTC,CASRKRDQETQYF
NA,TRBV4-1,NA,TRBJ1-3,TGCGCCAGCAGCCAAGTGGGGGATCTCGTGGACACCATATATTTT,CASSQVGDLVDTIYF
TRBD2,TRBV5-1,NA,TRBJ2-7,TGCGCCAGCACCGGGACTAGCGACTACGAGCAGTACTTC,CASTGTSDYEQYF
TRBD2,TRBV12-3/TRBV12-4,NA,TRBJ2-3,TGTGCCAGCAGCTATAGCGGGAGCACAGATACGCAGTATTTT,CASSYSGSTDTQYF
TRBD2,TRBV11-2,NA,TRBJ2-7,TGTGCCAGCAGCTTGGGCTTGAGAACTAGCGTGAACCACGAGCAGTACTTC,CASSLGLRTSVNHEQYF
NA,TRBV12-3/TRBV12-4,NA,TRBJ1-1,TGTGCCAGCAGCCCCCGGGGGGGTGAGTCTGAAGCTTTCTTT,CASSPRGGESEAFF
NA,TRBV12-3/TRBV12-4,many,TRBJ1-2,TGTGCCAGCAGTCCCCAACGGGGCTATGGCTACACCTTC,CASSPQRGYGYTF
NA,TRBV4-3,many,TRBJ1-2,TGCGCCAGCAGCCAAGTCGCAGGGAACTATGGCTACACCTTC,CASSQVAGNYGYTF